The present T cell receptor beta chain was sequenced within a study of post-analysis software for immune sequencing data. Across the whole study: There were relapsing-remitting, secondary progressive and progressive-relapsing multiple sclerosis among the disease courses included. Study-level findings and limits: There was significantly lower normalized Chao1 diversity in multiple sclerosis patients than in controls. TRBV segments more frequent in patients than in controls numbered roughly 5 and included TRBV5-6, TRBV5-1 and TRBV20-1.

This clonotype appeared a few times. Its antigen is currently unknown. At one of its ends the junction is not consistent with the germline gene, which may arise from a read error. Germline CDR1 reads SQVTM; CDR2 reads ANQGSEA. The CDR3 loop spans 15 amino acids. The library was made from cDNA and included unique molecular identifiers. TCRdb fed the PCR reads into MiXCR, producing one record per CDR3 protein. The data show hundreds of thousands of distinct CDR3 sequences, around 64% seen once. This clonotype was obtained from a girl aged 2 to 10 with multiple sclerosis. The sequencing input was blood. The chain is built from TRBV29-1 and TRBJ2-7, with TRBD2 identical over 12 bases. Written as DNA, the CDR3 is TGCAACGTTGAAGGGGGGCTAGCGGGAGGGTACGAGCAGTACTTC. Translating gives CNVEGGLAGGYEQYF.